Here is one T cell receptor (beta chain) with its context. Antigen unknown. The method was immunoSEQ multiplex PCR; TCRdb's version includes in-frame clones alone and lacks a portion of them. The sample consists of 92,000 or so clones, 80% to 90% of them appearing once. The data belong to a study of T cell responses to AZD1222 COVID-19 vaccine. Study conclusions and caveats: At 160-218 and 743-854, vaccine-associated CD4 TCRs were dominant, and they spanned spike. Reportedly, nearly half of unique spike TCRs recognized epitopes outside B.1.351/B.1.1.7 mutations. Mostly white British, mostly female donors; authors suggested clonal diversity may be underestimated. Baseline serology detected seropositivity in only a handful of AZD1222 recipients.

The sequencing here drew on peripheral blood, taken on day 0 of AZD1222 vaccination. The source of this sequence is an adult in good health.

The CDR3 protein is CASSLRQTGNTIYF. The DNA for the CDR3 is TGTGCCAGCAGTTTGAGACAGACTGGAAACACCATATATTTT. The J gene is TRBJ1-3, the V gene TRBV3-1 (or the pseudogene TRBV3-2); D is possibly TRBD1 (5 bases). V was cut by 6 bases and J by 2 bases, with 11 bases left in between. CDR3 length: 14 amino acids. CDR1 and CDR2 (germline): LGHDT, YNNKEL (reference sequence).